This is a list of T cell receptor beta chains from one sample in a study of control samples from healthy donors and cancer patients. TCRdb keeps only in-frame clones here, not all; method: immunoSEQ multiplex PCR. Among 100,000 to 150,000 clones listed, approximately 84% were seen once. Sequencing used blood. Every receptor here comes from a man aged 18 to 29 in good health. Each CDR3 is given with its conserved first and last residue. D genes are given only for firm matches. Some rows mark clone size as missing; the rest say once, few, many or name a class of expanded clone.

>.|TRBV27|TRBJ2-5|.
TGTGCCAGCAGTTTATCGAGGGCCCAAGAGACCCAGTACTTC
CASSLSRAQETQYF
>once|TRBV4-3|TRBJ2-4|TRBD1
TGCGCCAGCAGCCAAGATCCCCCAGGGGGTAAAAACATTCAGTACTTC
CASSQDPPGGKNIQYF
>.|TRBV7-2|TRBJ1-2|.
TGTGCCAGCAGCTCCGGACGGACTAACTATGGCTACACCTTC
CASSSGRTNYGYTF
>few|TRBV18|TRBJ1-1|.
TGTGCCAGCTCACCGTCCGGACTCGAAGCTTTCTTT
CASSPSGLEAFF
>once|TRBV24-1|TRBJ2-3|.
TGTGCCACCAGTGATCCGGGGGCGAGGGCTACAGATACGCAGTATTTT
CATSDPGARATDTQYF
>.|TRBV7-2|TRBJ1-6|TRBD1
TGTGCCAGCAGCACCGACAGGGGTAATTCACCCCTCCACTTT
CASSTDRGNSPLHF
>.|TRBV4-1|TRBJ2-7|.
TGCGCCAGCAGCCAGGGGGCGACCGACGGCTACGAGCAGTACTTC
CASSQGATDGYEQYF
>.|TRBV24-1|TRBJ2-5|TRBD2
TGTGCCACCAGTGATGCCCTACGGACTAGCGAAAAAGAGACCCAGTACTTC
CATSDALRTSEKETQYF
>.|TRBV11-1|TRBJ1-1|.
TGTGCCAGCAAACGAGGGGACACGAACACTGAAGCTTTCTTT
CASKRGDTNTEAFF
>.|TRBV2|TRBJ1-1|.
TGTGCCAGCAGTACGACGAGGGGCATGAACACTGAAGCTTTCTTT
CASSTTRGMNTEAFF
>.|TRBV6-4|TRBJ2-1|TRBD1
TGTGCCAGCAGTGACTCCGGGACAGGGGGCAATGAGCAGTTCTTC
CASSDSGTGGNEQFF
>once|TRBV19|TRBJ1-1|.
TGTGCCAGTAGTTCGCTTCTGACGGGACTCGGGAACACTGAAGCTTTCTTT
CASSSLLTGLGNTEAFF
>.|TRBV7-2|TRBJ1-2|.
TGTGCCAGCAGCTTAGAACGGAACTATGGCTACACCTTC
CASSLERNYGYTF
>.|TRBV7-9|TRBJ1-1|.
TGTGCCAGCAGCTTCCAGGGCGCTGAAGCTTTCTTT
CASSFQGAEAFF
>once|TRBV4-2|TRBJ2-1|.
TGTGCCAGCAGCCAAGGATGGGACGCAGCCAATGAGCAGTTCTTC
CASSQGWDAANEQFF
>.|TRBV27|TRBJ2-7|.
TGTGCCAGCAGTGTCGGGACCGCCGCTGTGGACGAGCAGTACTTC
CASSVGTAAVDEQYF
>once|TRBV6-4|TRBJ2-2|TRBD2
TGTGCCAGCACGCGGGAGGCCGGGGTCGGGGAGCTGTTTTTT
CASTREAGVGELFF
>.|TRBV6-4|TRBJ1-1|.
TGTGCCAGCAGCACAGGGTTGAACACTGAAGCTTTCTTT
CASSTGLNTEAFF
>.|TRBV3-1/TRBV3-2|TRBJ1-1|.
TGTGCCAGCAGCCTAACGGCCCCAGGCACTGAAGCTTTCTTT
CASSLTAPGTEAFF
>.|TRBV7-2|TRBJ1-2|.
TGTGCCAGCACAAAAGTGCTTGGCTACACCTTC
CASTKVLGYTF
>once|TRBV11-3|TRBJ2-2|TRBD2
TGTGCCAGCAGCTTAGATTCGGCGGGAGCCTGGACCGGGGAGCTGTTTTTT
CASSLDSAGAWTGELFF
>.|TRBV27|TRBJ2-7|TRBD2
TGTGCCAGCACCTCCCGGGGGACTAGCGGCTACGAGCAGTACTTC
CASTSRGTSGYEQYF
>.|TRBV10-3|TRBJ2-2|TRBD2
TGTGCCATCAGTGAGTCGAAGCGGCTAGCGGCGAACACCGGGGAGCTGTTTTTT
CAISESKRLAANTGELFF
>.|TRBV12-5|TRBJ1-1|.
TGTGCTAGTGGTTTGGAAAGGGGCGAAGCTTTCTTT
CASGLERGEAFF
>.|TRBV25-1|TRBJ2-5|TRBD2
TGTGCCAGCAGCCGCCCCGGACTAGCGGCCCAAGAGACCCAGTACTTC
CASSRPGLAAQETQYF
>.|TRBV25-1|TRBJ2-1|.
TGTGCCAGCTTTCCGGGGGGCGCCTACAATGAGCAGTTCTTC
CASFPGGAYNEQFF
>.|TRBV30|TRBJ2-7|.
TGTGCCTGGAGTGTACCACCGGGTACCTACGAGCAGTACTTC
CAWSVPPGTYEQYF
>few|TRBV15|TRBJ2-1|TRBD2
TGTGCCACCAGCAGAAGAAGCGGGAGGACCTACAATGAGCAGTTCTTC
CATSRRSGRTYNEQFF
>.|TRBV3-1/TRBV3-2|TRBJ1-3|.
TGTGCCAGCAGCCAACGGGACTGGGGGCTCCCCTCTGGAAACACCATATATTTT
CASSQRDWGLPSGNTIYF
>.|TRBV4-2|TRBJ2-7|TRBD2
TGTGCCAGCAGCCAAGATCTAGCGGGAGGGTACGAGCAGTACTTC
CASSQDLAGGYEQYF
>.|TRBV7-9|TRBJ1-6|.
TGTGCCAGCACCCTCCGGGACCCGACAAATTCACCCCTCCACTTT
CASTLRDPTNSPLHF
>.|TRBV5-8|TRBJ1-5|.
TGTGCCAGCAGCGAGGGACCGGGGGGTCAGCCCCAGCATTTT
CASSEGPGGQPQHF
>.|TRBV6-2/TRBV6-3|TRBJ2-5|TRBD1
TGTGCCAGCAGTTACGAGACGGGCGAGAACAGGGGCCAAGAGACCCAGTACTTC
CASSYETGENRGQETQYF
>.|TRBV7-9|TRBJ2-1|.
TGTGCCAGCAGCCCATTGGTAGCGGAGGGGTCGTACAATGAGCAGTTCTTC
CASSPLVAEGSYNEQFF
>once|TRBV11-2|TRBJ1-1|.
TGTGCCAGCAGCTTAAATGGGGGTCTGCTGAACACTGAAGCTTTCTTT
CASSLNGGLLNTEAFF
>once|TRBV28|TRBJ2-3|.
TGTGCCAGCAGCTCCCCCGCCACAGATACGCAGTATTTT
CASSSPATDTQYF
>.|TRBV10-3|TRBJ2-7|.
TGTGCCACCGCGGGGTCCTACGAGCAGTACTTC
CATAGSYEQYF
>.|TRBV4-1|TRBJ2-4|TRBD1
TGCGCCAGCAGCCAATTGGACAGGGGGTATGGCAAAAACATTCAGTACTTC
CASSQLDRGYGKNIQYF
>.|TRBV5-1|TRBJ1-1|.
TGCGCCAGCAGTTTTGCCTCGAACACTGAAGCTTTCTTT
CASSFASNTEAFF
>.|TRBV24-1|TRBJ2-7|.
TGTGCCACCAGTGATGGGACCTCTAGATGGGAGCAGTACTTC
CATSDGTSRWEQYF
>.|TRBV29-1|TRBJ1-4|TRBD1
TGCAGCGTCAGGGGGCTGGTAGCTAATGAAAAACTGTTTTTT
CSVRGLVANEKLFF
>.|TRBV7-2|TRBJ1-4|.
TGTGCCAGCAGCCCAACAGACTCTAATGAAAAACTGTTTTTT
CASSPTDSNEKLFF
>.|TRBV18|TRBJ1-5|.
TGTGCCAGCTCGCCACCGCGCGGCAGGGAGGGAGGGCAGCCCCAGCATTTT
CASSPPRGREGGQPQHF
>few|TRBV28|TRBJ1-2|.
TGTGCCAGCAGTCCCGACAGAGGCTACACCTTC
CASSPDRGYTF
>.|TRBV6-2/TRBV6-3|TRBJ1-2|TRBD1
TGTGCCAGCAGTTCCTGGACAGGGCGAAACGATGGCTACACCTTC
CASSSWTGRNDGYTF
>.|TRBV6-5|TRBJ1-2|.
TGTGCCAGCAGTTACTCGGGGGGCAGCTATGGCTACACCTTC
CASSYSGGSYGYTF
>.|TRBV28|TRBJ2-2|.
TGTGCCAGCAGTTTAGGGCAGGTGGCCGGGGAGCTGTTTTTT
CASSLGQVAGELFF
>.|TRBV11-2|TRBJ1-5|.
TGTGCCAGCAGCTGGGGCCCGGCAGGGGACAATCAGCCCCAGCATTTT
CASSWGPAGDNQPQHF
>once|TRBV14|TRBJ2-3|.
TGTGCCAGCAGCCGGACCGGGGCGGATACGCAGTATTTT
CASSRTGADTQYF